The 3 T cell receptor beta chains below all came from one sample that was sequenced in a study of T-cell reconstitution after alpha-beta-depleted transplantation in children (TCRdb year 2016). The library was produced with PCR. Instrument used: Illumina HiSeq 2500. To normalize quantification of the TCRbeta repertoire, the TCR libraries were built with molecular barcoding that relied on unique molecular identifiers. TCRdb handled the public reads itself, with Q25 trimming in fastp and clone calling in MiXCR, and kept productive beta chains. Each entry is one CDR3 protein sequence, shown with its most common DNA and genes. This sample lists hundreds of thousands of distinct CDR3 sequences; around 13% were detected once. The ten most abundant clones make up around 6% of the sample. The sequenced sample was PBMCs from the stem cell graft donor, obtained from the stem cell graft. The receptors come from a human donor who donated a stem cell graft to a child with combined immunodeficiency.

V gene TRBV4-3 combines with J gene TRBJ2-5; D is unclear. Germline CDR1 is LGHNA and CDR2 is YSLEER. V gave up 0 bases and J gave up 5 bases, with 13 bases separating them. The CDR3 totals 15 residues. The CDR3 bases are TGCGCCAGCAGCCAAGACAGAACAAACGTGGAGACCCAGTACTTC. It encodes CASSQDRTNVETQYF.

This chain uses TRBV6-2 or TRBV6-3 with TRBJ2-1; 7 positions agree with TRBD1. The V segment lost 2 bases and the J segment 0 bases; nucleotides outside the gene matches: 13. The germline V gene encodes CDR1 MNHEY and CDR2 SVGEGT. The CDR3 is 19 amino acids. The CDR3 DNA reads TGTGCCAGCAGTTACCCTATACAGGGGCTGGGAAGCTCCTACAATGAGCAGTTCTTC. Translation gives CASSYPIQGLGSSYNEQFF.

This clonotype has at least ten counts. The V gene is TRBV29-1, the J gene TRBJ2-7, with TRBD2 as a possible D gene (5 bases). CDR3 length equals 12 residues. The germline V and J ends were trimmed by 7 bases and 6 bases, with 16 bases remaining between them. Germline V CDR1 and CDR2: SQVTM, ANQGSEA. In DNA, the CDR3 is TGCAGCGCCCGGGGTTTCCGGGGCGAGCAGTACTTC. Translating it yields CSARGFRGEQYF.